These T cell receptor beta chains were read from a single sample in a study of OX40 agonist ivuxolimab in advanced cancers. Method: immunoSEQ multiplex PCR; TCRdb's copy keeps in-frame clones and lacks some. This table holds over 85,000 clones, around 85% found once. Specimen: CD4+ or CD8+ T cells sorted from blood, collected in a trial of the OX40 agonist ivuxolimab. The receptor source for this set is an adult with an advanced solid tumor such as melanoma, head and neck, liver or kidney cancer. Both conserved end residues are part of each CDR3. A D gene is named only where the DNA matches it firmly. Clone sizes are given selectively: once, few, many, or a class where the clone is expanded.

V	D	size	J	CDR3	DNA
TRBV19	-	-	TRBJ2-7	CASSMFDEQYF	TGTGCCAGTAGTATGTTTGACGAGCAGTACTTC
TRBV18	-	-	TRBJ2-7	CASSLESRFQGEQYF	TGTGCCAGCTCACTTGAAAGCAGGTTCCAAGGCGAGCAGTACTTC
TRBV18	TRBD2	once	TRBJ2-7	CASSTSGSSEQYF	TGTGCCAGCTCGACTAGCGGGAGTTCAGAGCAGTACTTC
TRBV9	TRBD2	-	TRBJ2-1	CASSGPGLANEQFF	TGTGCCAGCAGCGGTCCGGGACTAGCCAATGAGCAGTTCTTC
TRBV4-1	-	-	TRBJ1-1	CASSHTGQGLNTEAFF	TGCGCCAGCAGCCATACGGGGCAGGGGTTGAACACTGAAGCTTTCTTT
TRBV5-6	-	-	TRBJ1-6	CASSPQAYNSPLHF	TGTGCCAGCAGCCCGCAGGCCTATAATTCACCCCTCCACTTT
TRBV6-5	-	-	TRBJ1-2	CASSYTQRTRGYTF	TGTGCCAGCAGCTACACTCAACGGACTCGGGGCTACACCTTC
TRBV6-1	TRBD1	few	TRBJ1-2	CASPGQSYAGYTF	TGTGCCAGTCCGGGACAGTCGTATGCTGGCTACACCTTC
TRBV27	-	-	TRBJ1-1	CASSLAVGGEAFF	TGTGCCAGCAGCCTAGCCGTGGGGGGGGAAGCTTTCTTT
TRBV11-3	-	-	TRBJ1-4	CASSLGPYRSEKLFF	TGTGCCAGCAGCTTAGGGCCCTACAGGAGTGAAAAACTGTTTTTT